This is a list of T cell receptor beta chains from one sample in a study of radiotherapy plus CTLA-4 blockade in lung cancer. Assay: immunoSEQ multiplex PCR; the TCRdb copy retains only in-frame clones and omits some. The data contain 78,000 or so clones, approximately 86% of them singletons. Sequencing was performed on peripheral blood, taken from a patient treated with radiotherapy plus ipilimumab. Receptor source: a human donor with non-small cell lung cancer who had stable disease on radiotherapy plus ipilimumab. Each CDR3 is given with its conserved first and last residue. D genes are given only for firm matches. Size is stated for part of the rows, as once, few or many counts, or as a class when the clone is expanded.

TRBV6-5,TRBJ2-1,few,NA,15,CASSYRPLAINEQFF,TGTGCCAGCAGTTACCGGCCACTAGCTATAAATGAGCAGTTCTTC
TRBV27,TRBJ2-3,NA,TRBD1,16,CASSLWQGARTDTQYF,TGTGCCAGCAGTTTATGGCAGGGGGCGAGGACAGATACGCAGTATTTT
TRBV30,TRBJ1-3,once,NA,13,CAWISDSGNTIYF,TGTGCCTGGATTTCAGACTCTGGAAACACCATATATTTT
TRBV5-6,TRBJ2-2,NA,NA,15,CASSGGQRNTGELFF,TGTGCCAGCAGCGGCGGACAGAGGAACACCGGGGAGCTGTTTTTT
TRBV5-4,TRBJ1-3,few,TRBD1,17,CASSLAGQGRSGNTIYF,TGTGCCAGCAGCTTGGCGGGACAGGGAAGATCTGGAAACACCATATATTTT
TRBV19,TRBJ2-3,once,NA,14,CASSISEGLDTQYF,TGTGCCAGTAGTATCAGTGAAGGCTTAGATACGCAGTATTTT
TRBV7-3,TRBJ1-1,NA,TRBD1,14,CASSSGGPNTEAFF,TGTGCCAGCAGCTCAGGGGGCCCGAACACTGAAGCTTTCTTT
TRBV19,TRBJ1-3,NA,NA,14,CASIPDSSGNTIYF,TGTGCCAGTATTCCAGATAGCTCTGGAAACACCATATATTTT
TRBV29-1,TRBJ2-1,NA,NA,14,CSVVPGIPDNEQFF,TGCAGCGTTGTACCGGGGATCCCTGACAATGAGCAGTTCTTC
TRBV6-5,TRBJ1-1,NA,NA,14,CASSPGSRPAEAFF,TGTGCCAGCAGCCCAGGGAGCCGACCGGCTGAAGCTTTCTTT
TRBV11-2,TRBJ1-1,NA,NA,13,CASSLMTVIEAFF,TGTGCCAGCAGCTTAATGACAGTCATTGAAGCTTTCTTT
TRBV23-1,TRBJ2-1,once,NA,17,CASSHLISSGSYNEQFF,TGCGCCAGCAGTCACCTTATCTCCTCTGGCTCCTACAATGAGCAGTTCTTC
TRBV27,TRBJ2-7,NA,TRBD1,17,CASSPPPPTGTGHEQYF,TGTGCCAGCAGTCCACCACCCCCGACAGGGACGGGCCACGAGCAGTACTTC
TRBV6-6,TRBJ2-1,NA,TRBD2,15,CASSNQGGVDNEQFF,TGTGCCAGCAGTAACCAGGGAGGGGTGGACAATGAGCAGTTCTTC
TRBV28,TRBJ1-3,once,NA,13,CASLGGGWDTIYF,TGTGCCAGCCTGGGCGGGGGATGGGACACCATATATTTT
TRBV21-1,TRBJ1-5,NA,NA,15,CASSKETRSNQPQHF,TGTGCCAGCAGCAAAGAAACGCGTAGCAATCAGCCCCAGCATTTT
TRBV10-1,TRBJ1-1,NA,TRBD1,13,CASQGASNTEAFF,TGCGCCAGCCAGGGGGCCTCAAACACTGAAGCTTTCTTT
TRBV6-5,TRBJ2-7,NA,NA,15,CASSYYPGGGYEQYF,TGTGCCAGCAGTTACTATCCAGGGGGGGGCTACGAGCAGTACTTC
TRBV7-9,TRBJ2-3,few,NA,16,CASSSAGTLRTDTQYF,TGTGCCAGCAGCTCAGCCGGGACTTTACGCACAGATACGCAGTATTTT
TRBV6-4,TRBJ1-1,NA,NA,13,CASSDSANTEAFF,TGTGCCAGCAGTGACTCTGCCAACACTGAAGCTTTCTTT
TRBV29-1,TRBJ1-5,NA,NA,13,CSVVNGLGQPQHF,TGCAGCGTTGTAAACGGGCTAGGACAGCCCCAGCATTTT
TRBV2,TRBJ2-1,NA,NA,18,CASSLQPLGERPYNEQFF,TGTGCCAGCAGCCTTCAACCCCTCGGGGAGCGGCCCTACAATGAGCAGTTCTTC
TRBV5-4,TRBJ2-1,NA,NA,15,CASSLSRGSYNEQFF,TGTGCCAGCAGCTTAAGCAGGGGCTCCTACAATGAGCAGTTCTTC
TRBV11-2,TRBJ1-5,NA,NA,15,CASSPFSDSNQPQHF,TGTGCCAGCAGCCCCTTCTCAGATAGCAATCAGCCCCAGCATTTT
TRBV2,TRBJ2-1,NA,TRBD2,13,CASRLAGYNEQFF,TGTGCCAGCAGGCTAGCGGGGTACAATGAGCAGTTCTTC
TRBV14,TRBJ2-1,few,TRBD2,17,CASSTTSGGSRYNEQFF,TGTGCCAGCAGCACGACTAGCGGGGGGTCCCGATACAATGAGCAGTTCTTC
TRBV9,TRBJ2-7,NA,TRBD1,14,CASSPGTGTYEQYF,TGTGCCAGCAGCCCTGGGACAGGGACCTACGAGCAGTACTTC
TRBV10-3,TRBJ2-5,NA,NA,14,CAISESWAKETQYF,TGTGCCATCAGTGAGTCGTGGGCCAAGGAGACCCAGTACTTC
TRBV5-6,TRBJ1-1,few,TRBD1,13,CASLDRVNTEAFF,TGTGCCAGCCTGGACAGGGTGAACACTGAAGCTTTCTTT
TRBV6-4,TRBJ1-1,NA,TRBD1,14,CASSRDSWNTEAFF,TGTGCCAGCAGTCGGGACAGTTGGAACACTGAAGCTTTCTTT
TRBV27,TRBJ2-5,NA,NA,16,CASSWWPPRGQETQYF,TGTGCCAGCAGTTGGTGGCCACCTAGGGGCCAAGAGACCCAGTACTTC
TRBV6-5,TRBJ2-1,NA,NA,14,CASSYQGRANEQFF,TGTGCCAGCAGTTATCAAGGAAGGGCAAATGAGCAGTTCTTC
TRBV4-1,TRBJ2-2,few,TRBD2,15,CASSPGTTVTGELFF,TGCGCCAGCAGCCCGGGGACTACCGTCACCGGGGAGCTGTTTTTT
TRBV5-1,TRBJ2-7,NA,TRBD1,14,CASSRGQGLDEQYF,TGCGCCAGCAGCCGGGGACAGGGGCTCGACGAGCAGTACTTC
TRBV18,TRBJ1-1,NA,TRBD1,17,CASSPRGYGESSTEAFF,TGTGCCAGCTCACCCAGGGGGTATGGGGAGAGTAGCACTGAAGCTTTCTTT
TRBV19,TRBJ1-5,NA,NA,14,CASSTGYRNQPQHF,TGTGCCAGTAGTACGGGGTATCGCAATCAGCCCCAGCATTTT
TRBV15,TRBJ1-5,NA,NA,17,CAISRGRQALVNQPQHF,TGTGCCATCAGCAGAGGGAGACAGGCCCTAGTCAATCAGCCCCAGCATTTT
TRBV19,TRBJ2-1,NA,TRBD2,17,CASTKTGPGLAGVEQFF,TGTGCCAGTACTAAAACCGGTCCGGGGCTAGCGGGAGTGGAGCAGTTCTTC
TRBV27,TRBJ1-1,NA,NA,14,CASSLTGALTEAFF,TGTGCCAGCAGTTTAACCGGGGCGTTAACTGAAGCTTTCTTT
TRBV19,TRBJ2-7,NA,NA,10,CASSYYEQYF,TGTGCCAGTTCCTACTACGAGCAGTACTTC
TRBV6-5,TRBJ2-1,NA,TRBD2,16,CASSYSGTSGHNEQFF,TGTGCCAGCAGTTACTCAGGGACTAGCGGTCACAATGAGCAGTTCTTC
TRBV7-9,TRBJ2-1,NA,TRBD2,16,CASSLVGGRVNNEQFF,TGTGCCAGCAGCTTAGTTGGCGGGAGAGTGAACAATGAGCAGTTCTTC
TRBV6-6,TRBJ1-1,NA,TRBD1,15,CASSSQQGQGTEAFF,TGTGCCAGCAGTTCTCAACAGGGGCAGGGGACTGAAGCTTTCTTT
TRBV19,TRBJ1-2,NA,TRBD1,12,CASTEQGYGYTF,TGTGCCAGTACCGAACAGGGGTATGGCTACACCTTC
TRBV19,TRBJ2-3,NA,NA,14,CASKPSGSTDTQYF,TGTGCCAGTAAGCCATCGGGGAGCACAGATACGCAGTATTTT
TRBV9,TRBJ1-6,NA,NA,15,CASSPEASRFSPLHF,TGTGCCAGCAGCCCAGAGGCGTCAAGATTTTCACCCCTCCACTTT